Each of the 18 T cell receptor beta chains below was sequenced from the same sample in a study of Ad26.COV2.S vaccination and SARS-CoV-2 variants. TCRdb's copy holds only in-frame clones and misses some; the assay was immunoSEQ multiplex PCR. The sample has roughly 420,000 clones, 89% seen once. Stated treatment: roughly 20 received Ad26.COV2.S at low or high dose, single or two shots; about 5 received placebo; per-sample allocation not given. The investigators took samples on day 63 after the first vaccine or placebo injection. The sample in question was peripheral blood, obtained in a trial of Ad26.COV2.S vaccine versus placebo. The receptors here all came from a person between 18 and 60 years old who received the Ad26.COV2.S COVID-19 vaccine or a placebo.

This clone was seen only a few times. This rearrangement joins TRBV2 to TRBJ2-7; D gene uncertain. This CDR3 region has 10 residues. V was clipped by 4 bases and J by 6 bases, with 4 bases between them. From germline, CDR1 is SNHLY and CDR2 FYNNEI. The DNA for the CDR3 is TGTGCCAGCAGTGGGACCGAGCAGTACTTC. The encoded protein is CASSGTEQYF. The whole variable domain, filled in from reference TRBV2 and TRBJ2-7, reads EPEVTQTPSHQVTQMGQEVILRCVPISNHLYFYWYRQILGQKVEFLVSFYNNEISEKSEIFDDQFSVERPDGSNFTLKIRSTKLEDSAMYFCASSGTEQYFGPGTRLTVT.

The rearrangement uses TRBV19 and TRBJ1-5, with D hard to call. Germline loops: CDR1 LNHDA, CDR2 SQIVND (reference sequence). Trimming left V 4 bases short and J 0 bases short, with 10 bases between. The CDR3 sequence is 15 residues long. CDR3 in DNA: TGTGCCAGTAGTAAAGGACGGATTAGCAATCAGCCCCAGCATTTT. Its translation is CASSKGRISNQPQHF.

This clone was counted between two and nine times. The chain joins TRBV5-1 to TRBJ1-6; a possible D gene is TRBD1 (5 bases). Germline V CDR1 and CDR2: SGHRS, YFSETQ. Trimming stripped 5 bases from V and 15 bases from J, with 15 bases between. The CDR3 runs 12 residues. The CDR3 sequence: CASRAVGALLHF. In DNA, the CDR3 is TGCGCCAGCAGGGCAGTCGGGGCACTCCTCCACTTT.

This sequence joins TRBV4-1 and TRBJ1-1; no definite D call. Germline V gene sequence: CDR1 MGHRA, CDR2 YSYEKL. This CDR3 region has 14 residues. Trimming stripped 4 bases from V and 5 bases from J, with 14 bases between. In DNA form, the CDR3 reads TGCGCCAGCAGCCCCCAAGCGGTTCCGACTGAAGCTTTCTTT. Protein: CASSPQAVPTEAFF.

V gene TRBV18 combines with J gene TRBJ2-6; D remains ambiguous. The CDR3 runs to 16 residues. V lost 3 bases and J 0 bases, leaving 9 bases between the germline ends. Germline CDR1 reads KGHSH; CDR2 reads LQKENI. The CDR3 DNA reads TGTGCCAGCTCACCTATCGGCCGCTCTGGGGCCAACGTCCTGACTTTC. It translates to CASSPIGRSGANVLTF. The complete variable domain, with remaining parts taken from reference TRBV18 and TRBJ2-6, reads NAGVMQNPRHLVRRRGQEARLRCSPMKGHSHVYWYRQLPEEGLKFMVYLQKENIIDESGMPKERFSAEFPKEGPSILRIQQVVRGDSAAYFCASSPIGRSGANVLTFGAGSRLTVL.

This chain uses TRBV28 with TRBJ1-4, with a tentative D call TRBD1 (6 bases). Germline V gene sequence: CDR1 MDHEN, CDR2 SYDVKM. The CDR3 runs to 15 residues. The V end was cut by 6 bases, the J end by 0 bases, with 11 bases between. CDR3 in DNA: TGTGCCAGCAGCGCCTGGACAGCAACTAATGAAAAACTGTTTTTT. Encoded protein: CASSAWTATNEKLFF.

The V gene is TRBV6-2 or TRBV6-3, the J gene TRBJ2-7; D assignment may be TRBD1 or TRBD2 (5 bases each). This CDR3 has 16 amino acids. The V and J ends lost 0 bases and 3 bases respectively, with 15 bases between them. CDR1 MNHEY and CDR2 SVGEGT come from the germline V gene. The CDR3 sequence: CASSYSITGADYEQYF. CDR3 coding DNA: TGTGCCAGCAGTTACTCGATCACCGGGGCAGACTACGAGCAGTACTTC.

The V gene is TRBV5-1, the J gene TRBJ1-4; weak D call: TRBD1 (6 bases). Trimming stripped 4 bases from V and 8 bases from J, with 18 bases between. The CDR3 is made up of 15 amino acids. The germline V gene has CDR1 SGHRS and CDR2 YFSETQ. Written as DNA, the CDR3 is TGCGCCAGCAGCCCGGGGGGGCCAAGAGGCGAAAAACTGTTTTTT. Protein product: CASSPGGPRGEKLFF.

The V gene is TRBV29-1, the J gene TRBJ2-1; TRBD2 aligns across 14 bases. The CDR3 loop spans 20 amino acids. Germline V lookup: CDR1 SQVTM, CDR2 ANQGSEA. Losses at the gene ends were 7 bases for V and 2 bases for J; bases not matched to a gene: 19. The CDR3 reads CSAADKNPGLAGEAYNEQFF. CDR3 nucleotides: TGCAGCGCTGCAGACAAGAACCCGGGACTAGCGGGGGAGGCCTACAATGAGCAGTTCTTC.

This clone was recorded once. The chain recombines TRBV4-2 with TRBJ1-5; maybe TRBD1 (6 bases). CDR3 length: 14 amino acids. V was pared by 3 bases and J by 4 bases, with 10 bases between. Germline assignment: CDR1 LGHNA and CDR2 YNFKEQ. DNA for the CDR3: TGTGCCAGCAGCCATGGACAGTTAAATCAGCCCCAGCATTTT. As protein: CASSHGQLNQPQHF.

The chain carries TRBV6-5 and TRBJ1-2; D may be TRBD1 (6 bases). The CDR3 runs to 14 residues. Trimming took 0 bases from V and 6 from J, leaving 11 bases between them. The V gene's germline CDR1 is MNHEY and CDR2 SVGAGI. The DNA of the CDR3 is TGTGCCAGCAGTTACTCAAGGACAGTCCATGGCTACACCTTC. It codes for CASSYSRTVHGYTF.

This clone was observed a single time. V usage is TRBV3-1 (or the pseudogene TRBV3-2) and J usage is TRBJ1-1, with D maybe TRBD1 (6 bases). Trimming stripped 1 base from V and 5 bases from J, with 17 bases between. This CDR3 contains 16 residues. Germline V CDR1 and CDR2: LGHDT, YNNKEL (reference sequence). CDR3 residues: CASSQGWGGSDTEAFF. Written as DNA, the CDR3 is TGTGCCAGCAGCCAAGGATGGGGGGGCTCGGATACTGAAGCTTTCTTT.

This chain uses TRBV11-2 with TRBJ1-5; a weak D match, TRBD1 (6 bases). Trimming left V 5 bases short and J 4 bases short, with 15 bases between. The CDR3 is made up of 15 amino acids. Germline values: CDR1 SGHAT, CDR2 FQNNGV. The CDR3 region is CASSKSRDTNQPQHF. CDR3 DNA sequence: TGTGCCAGCAGCAAATCCCGGGACACAAATCAGCCCCAGCATTTT.

This clone was seen just once. The rearrangement links TRBV5-8 to TRBJ2-1, with D possibly TRBD2 on 6 matching bases. Germline-derived CDR1 and CDR2 are SGHTS and YDEGEE. The CDR3 is 14 amino acids. Trimming stripped 0 bases from V and 4 bases from J, with 8 bases between. This chain's CDR3 is CASSLGGIYNEQFF. The CDR3 bases are TGTGCCAGCAGCTTGGGCGGGATTTACAATGAGCAGTTCTTC.

This rearrangement joins TRBV6-5 to TRBJ2-7, with TRBD1 matching over 7 bases. CDR3 length: 12 residues. V shed 6 bases, J shed 4 bases, and the junction held 3 bases outside the gene matches. Germline V gene sequence: CDR1 MNHEY, CDR2 SVGAGI. The CDR3 DNA reads as TGTGCCAGCAGCGGACAGGTTTACGAGCAGTACTTC. Protein: CASSGQVYEQYF.

In its sample, this clone was seen once. Here the CDR3 DNA reads TGTGCCAGCAGTTACCTGTTTCGGACTGAAGCTTTCTTT. It encodes CASSYLFRTEAFF. The J gene is TRBJ1-1, the V gene TRBV6-5; D unresolved. V shed 2 bases and J shed 5 bases, with 9 bases lying between them. Looked up from germline, CDR1 is MNHEY and CDR2 is SVGAGI. This CDR3 spans 13 amino acids.

This chain links TRBV7-2 with TRBJ1-2; tentatively, D is TRBD1 (6 bases). CDR3 size: 11 residues. Per the germline V gene, CDR1 is SGHTA and CDR2 is FQGNSA. V was shortened by 5 bases and J by 8 bases, with 9 bases between the two germline ends. CDR3 in DNA: TGTGCCAGCAGCACCGGGGGCGGCTACACCTTC. It is translated as CASSTGGGYTF.

This chain joins TRBV19 and TRBJ1-2; D not resolved. Trimming stripped 3 bases from V and 0 bases from J, with 11 bases between. This CDR3 is built from 15 residues. Germline CDR1 is LNHDA and CDR2 is SQIVND (reference sequence). CDR3 in amino acids: CASSIDYGANYGYTF. The CDR3 DNA sequence: TGTGCCAGTAGTATTGATTATGGAGCTAACTATGGCTACACCTTC. The whole variable domain, remainder taken from reference TRBV19 and TRBJ1-2, is DGGITQSPKYLFRKEGQNVTLSCEQNLNHDAMYWYRQDPGQGLRLIYYSQIVNDFQKGDIAEGYSVSREKKESFPLTVTSAQKNPTAFYLCASSIDYGANYGYTFGSGTRLTVV.